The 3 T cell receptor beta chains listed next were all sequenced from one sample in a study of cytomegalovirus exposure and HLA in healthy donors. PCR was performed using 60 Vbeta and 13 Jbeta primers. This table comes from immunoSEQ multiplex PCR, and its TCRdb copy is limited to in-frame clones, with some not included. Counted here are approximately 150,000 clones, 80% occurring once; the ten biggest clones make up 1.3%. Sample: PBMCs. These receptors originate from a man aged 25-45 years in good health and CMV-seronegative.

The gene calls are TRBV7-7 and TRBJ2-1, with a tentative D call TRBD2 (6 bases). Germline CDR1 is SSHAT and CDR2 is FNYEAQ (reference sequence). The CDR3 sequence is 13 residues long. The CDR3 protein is CASSTDYYNEQFF. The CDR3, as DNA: TGTGCTAGCTCAACGGACTACTACAATGAGCAGTTCTTC. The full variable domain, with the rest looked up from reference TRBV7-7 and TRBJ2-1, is GAGVSQSPRYKVTKRGQDVTLRCDPISSHATLYWYQQALGQGPEFLTYFNYEAQPDKSGLPSDRFSAERPEGSISTLTIQRTEQRDSAMYRCASSTDYYNEQFFGPGTRLTVL.

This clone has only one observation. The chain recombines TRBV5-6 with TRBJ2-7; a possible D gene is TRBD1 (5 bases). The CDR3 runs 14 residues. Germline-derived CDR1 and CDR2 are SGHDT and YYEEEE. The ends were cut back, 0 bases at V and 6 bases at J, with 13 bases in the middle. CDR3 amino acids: CASSLVRRVSEQYF. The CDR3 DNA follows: TGTGCCAGCAGCTTGGTCCGCAGGGTTAGCGAGCAGTACTTC.

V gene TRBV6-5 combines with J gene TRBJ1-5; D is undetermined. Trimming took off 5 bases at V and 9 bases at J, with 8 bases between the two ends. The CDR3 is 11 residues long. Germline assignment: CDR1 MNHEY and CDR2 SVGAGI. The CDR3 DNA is TGTGCCAGCAGTCGAGAGGGGCCCCAGCATTTT. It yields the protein CASSREGPQHF.